Included here is one T cell receptor beta chain sequence, with context. The sample comes from a study of blood T cell repertoires in COVID-19. Overall study context: Acute and convalescent COVID-19 specimens originated in the United States, Italy and Spain. PBMCs, B-cell-depleted T cells, or T cells provided the cDNA or gDNA that made up the material.

The V segment lost 5 bases and the J segment 2 bases; nucleotides outside the gene matches: 5. CDR3 size: 15 residues. Germline CDR1 and CDR2: SGHTA and FQGNSA. Original processing methods: Quantification of nucleated cells was approximated via reference gene primer amplification. TCRdb keeps only in-frame clones here, not all; method: immunoSEQ multiplex PCR. V, J and clone size were drawn from that table, and D and trimming were deduced from the DNA. The sample contains about 88,000 clones, about 83% of which appear only once. This TCR was recovered from a woman in her seventies with acute or convalescent COVID-19. Sequences were obtained from peripheral blood. The V and J genes are TRBV7-2 and TRBJ2-1, with 8 nucleotides matching TRBD2. The CDR3 here is CASSPTSAAYNEQFF. The CDR3 DNA reads TGTGCCAGCAGCCCGACTAGCGCAGCCTACAATGAGCAGTTCTTC. The complete variable domain, with remaining parts taken from reference TRBV7-2 and TRBJ2-1, reads GAGVSQSPSNKVTEKGKDVELRCDPISGHTALYWYRQSLGQGLEFLIYFQGNSAPDKSGLPSDRFSAERTGGSVSTLTIQRTQQEDSAVYLCASSPTSAAYNEQFFGPGTRLTVL.